In this sample, the clone carrying this T cell receptor beta chain turned up a few times. The entry originates in a study of blood T cell repertoires in COVID-19. On the study more broadly: Italy, Spain and the United States were the sources of the convalescent and acute COVID-19 samples. T cells, B-cell-depleted T cells, or PBMCs supplied cDNA or gDNA.

The V segment lost 6 bases and the J segment 4 bases; nucleotides outside the gene matches: 2. This CDR3 has 13 residues. Germline V gives CDR1 MNHEY, CDR2 SVGAGI. Authors' analysis steps: Amplification of reference gene primers provided the estimated nucleated cell counts. Sequencing was performed with immunoSEQ multiplex PCR; in TCRdb, only in-frame clones are kept and a portion is missing. That table is the source of V, J and clone size, and D and trimming were worked out from the DNA. Of more than 60,000 clones listed, over 85% are singletons. The rearrangement links TRBV6-5 to TRBJ1-5; 8 bases agree with TRBD1. This receptor was taken from an elderly woman with active or convalescent COVID-19. Sequencing used peripheral blood. The CDR3 is CASRGQENQPQHF. The CDR3 DNA sequence: TGTGCCAGCAGGGGACAGGAGAATCAGCCCCAGCATTTT.